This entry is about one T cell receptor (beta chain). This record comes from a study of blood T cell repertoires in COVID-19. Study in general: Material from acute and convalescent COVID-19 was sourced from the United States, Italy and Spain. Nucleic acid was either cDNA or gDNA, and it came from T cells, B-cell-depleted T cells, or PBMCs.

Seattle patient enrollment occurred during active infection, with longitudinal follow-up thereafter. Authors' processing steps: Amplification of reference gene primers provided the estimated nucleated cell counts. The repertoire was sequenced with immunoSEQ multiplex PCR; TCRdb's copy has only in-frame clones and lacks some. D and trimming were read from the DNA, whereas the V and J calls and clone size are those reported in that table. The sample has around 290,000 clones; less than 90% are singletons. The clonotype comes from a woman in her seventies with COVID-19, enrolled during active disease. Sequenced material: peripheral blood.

CDR3 protein: CASSYVRGGPADTQYF. CDR3 nucleotide sequence: TGTGCCAGCAGTTACGTCCGGGGGGGGCCGGCAGATACGCAGTATTTT. The chain uses TRBV6-2 or TRBV6-3 and TRBJ2-3, with 8 bases that match TRBD2. Per germline, CDR1 MNHEY and CDR2 SVGEGT. This CDR3 is 16 amino acids long. Trimming at V came to 2 bases and at J to 4 bases, leaving 8 bases not matched to a gene.